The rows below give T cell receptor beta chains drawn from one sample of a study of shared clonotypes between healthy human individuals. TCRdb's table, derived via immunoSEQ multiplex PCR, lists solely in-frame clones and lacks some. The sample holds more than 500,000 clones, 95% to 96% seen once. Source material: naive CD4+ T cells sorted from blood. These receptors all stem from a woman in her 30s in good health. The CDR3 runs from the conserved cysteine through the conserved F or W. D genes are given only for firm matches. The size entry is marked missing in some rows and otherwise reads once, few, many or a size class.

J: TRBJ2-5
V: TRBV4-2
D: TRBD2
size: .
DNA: TGTGCCAGCAGCCCGGGGGGAAGCAATCAAGAGACCCAGTACTTC
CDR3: CASSPGGSNQETQYF

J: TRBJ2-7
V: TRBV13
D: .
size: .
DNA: TGTGCCAGCAGCCGCATGAGGAGGAGAACCTACGAGCAGTACTTC
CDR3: CASSRMRRRTYEQYF

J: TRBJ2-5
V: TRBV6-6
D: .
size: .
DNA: TGTGCCAGCAGAAGGTTGGGGGAGACCCAGTACTTC
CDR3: CASRRLGETQYF

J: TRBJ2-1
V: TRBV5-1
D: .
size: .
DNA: TGCGCCAGCAGCTTTGGGGACTACAATGAGCAGTTCTTC
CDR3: CASSFGDYNEQFF

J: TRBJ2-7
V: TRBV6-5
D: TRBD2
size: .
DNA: TGTGCCAGCAGTTACTCATCTAGCGGGAGCTACGAGCAGTACTTC
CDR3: CASSYSSSGSYEQYF

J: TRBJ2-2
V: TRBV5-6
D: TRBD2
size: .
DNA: TGTGCCAGCAGCTTTCGACTAGCGGTAAACACCGGGGAGCTGTTTTTT
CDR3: CASSFRLAVNTGELFF

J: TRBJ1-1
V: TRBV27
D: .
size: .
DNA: TGTGCCAGTCGGTCGCGTCAGAGGAACACTGAAGCTTTCTTT
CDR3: CASRSRQRNTEAFF

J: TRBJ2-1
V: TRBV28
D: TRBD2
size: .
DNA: TGTGCCAGCAGTTCCCCAGCGGGAGGTGATAATGAGCAGTTCTTC
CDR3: CASSSPAGGDNEQFF

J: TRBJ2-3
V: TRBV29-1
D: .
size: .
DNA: TGCAGCGTTGAAGCGATACAGGGTAGTGTCACAGATACGCAGTATTTT
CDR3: CSVEAIQGSVTDTQYF

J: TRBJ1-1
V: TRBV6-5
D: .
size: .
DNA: TGTGCCAGCAGTTACTCGAGGGGAGCGAACACTGAAGCTTTCTTT
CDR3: CASSYSRGANTEAFF

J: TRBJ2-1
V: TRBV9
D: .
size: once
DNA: TGTGCCAGCAGCGTAGCGGGCGATTCCTACAATGAGCAGTTCTTC
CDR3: CASSVAGDSYNEQFF

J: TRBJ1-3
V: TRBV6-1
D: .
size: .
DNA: TGTGCCAGCAGTGTGATGGCGGGCTCTGGAAACACCATATATTTT
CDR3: CASSVMAGSGNTIYF

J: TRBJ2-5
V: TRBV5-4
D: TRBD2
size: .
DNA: TGTGCCAGCAGCTCGACTAGCGGGTCCCAAGAGACCCAGTACTTC
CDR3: CASSSTSGSQETQYF

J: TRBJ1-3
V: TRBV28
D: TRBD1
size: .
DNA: TGTGCCAGCAGTAGCGCCGGGACAGGGGACAACACCATATATTTT
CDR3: CASSSAGTGDNTIYF